This T cell receptor (beta chain) was sequenced for a study of T cells in Graves' hyperthyroidism and ophthalmopathy. Trimming took 5 bases from V and 1 from J, leaving 9 bases between them. Germline V gene data show CDR1 as SGHTA and CDR2 as FQGNSA. The CDR3 is 14 amino acids. The CDR3 regions of TCR beta were amplified from RNA transcripts. An initial round of RT-PCR targeting the TCR CDR3 relied on the HTBI primer set. Each CDR3 protein is one row after TCRdb ran MiXCR on the multiplex PCR reads. The sample lists around 380,000 distinct CDR3 sequences, roughly 14% occurring once. Study-level findings and limits: Researchers found most expanded thyroid clonotypes above 0.001 in blood as well.

This clonotype was recorded many times. As yet, its antigen is unknown. Patients aged 18 to 65 with hyperthyroidism were newly diagnosed, with duration under 2 months. Clinical symptoms, serum thyroxine, TRAb, thyroid ultrasound and orbital computed tomography informed diagnoses. PBMCs were sourced from 9 to 10 ml fresh peripheral blood. The gene calls are TRBV7-2 and TRBJ1-5; D call uncertain. Sequencing used blood. The TCR sequence derives from a man between 25 and 39 years old with Graves' hyperthyroidism that later progressed to Graves' ophthalmopathy. DNA of the CDR3: TGTGCCAGCAGCCCAGGCCCGAGCAATCAGCCCCAGCATTTT. It yields the protein CASSPGPSNQPQHF.